Presented here are 13 T cell receptor beta chains from one specimen sequenced in a study of blood T cell repertoires in COVID-19 (dated by TCRdb to the early 2020s). The method was the immunoSEQ multiplex PCR assay. Here the immuneACCESS table is served through TCRdb, limited to in-frame sequences with V and J called. Missing clones are a known gap in these copies; in checked studies unresolved V genes cover under half, and the rest lacks a known reason. This sample comprises 95,000 or so clones, more than 75% of them detected only once. Approximately 17% of the sample is taken by the ten largest. Source material: peripheral blood. The receptors come from a human donor in a cohort sampled during active COVID-19.

The chain employs TRBV6-5 and TRBJ2-7; 12 bases line up with TRBD1. Germline values: CDR1 MNHEY, CDR2 SVGAGI. The J segment lost 4 bases and the V segment lost 8 bases, leaving 9 bases of the junction unmatched. This CDR3 region has 15 residues. The CDR3 region has the DNA TGTGCCAGCGCCCGAGCGGGACAGGGGGCTTACGAGCAGTACTTC. Its translation: CASARAGQGAYEQYF.

This chain uses TRBV28 with TRBJ1-4; TRBD1 matches at 9 bases. V dropped 4 bases and J dropped 8; count of bases not matched to a gene: 8. The CDR3 sequence is 15 residues long. CDR1 is MDHEN, CDR2 SYDVKM, per germline. The chain's CDR3 is CASSSGQGGWEKLFF. CDR3 sequence (DNA): TGTGCCAGCAGTTCGGGACAGGGAGGTTGGGAAAAACTGTTTTTT.

The CDR3 here is CASRSAGAYYEQYF. The DNA of the CDR3 is TGTGCCAGCAGAAGTGCGGGGGCATACTACGAGCAGTACTTC. The gene calls are TRBV28 and TRBJ2-7, with D possibly being TRBD2 (7 bases). Trimming took off 6 bases at V and 3 bases at J, with 15 bases between the two ends. Germline lookup yields CDR1 MDHEN and CDR2 SYDVKM. The CDR3 spans 14 residues.

The chain has TRBV19 and TRBJ1-1; possibly TRBD1 for D (5 bases). CDR3 length equals 13 residues. Germline loops: CDR1 LNHDA, CDR2 SQIVND (reference sequence). The V and J ends lost 3 bases and 4 bases respectively, with 9 bases between them. The CDR3: CASSIWGGTEAFF. For the CDR3, the DNA is TGTGCCAGTAGTATCTGGGGGGGCACTGAAGCTTTCTTT.

The gene calls are TRBV9 and TRBJ2-1; 10 positions match TRBD1. Losses at the gene ends were 4 bases for V and 6 bases for J; bases not matched to a gene: 10. CDR1 and CDR2 (germline): SGDLS, YYNGEE. This CDR3 is built from 16 residues. The CDR3 bases are TGTGCCAGCAGCTCAAGGGAGGGGACAGGGGTCAATGAGCAGTTCTTC. Residues: CASSSREGTGVNEQFF.

CDR3 amino acids: CASKGLAGILTDTQYF. The CDR3 DNA reads TGTGCCAGCAAGGGACTAGCGGGGATTCTCACAGATACGCAGTATTTT. The rearrangement joins TRBV27 to TRBJ2-3; 13 nucleotides match TRBD2. CDR1 is MNHEY and CDR2 is SMNVEV in the germline V gene (reference sequence). CDR3 length equals 16 residues. The V and J ends lost 7 bases and 2 bases, in that order; junction bases with no gene match: 6.

The chain uses TRBV3-1 (or the pseudogene TRBV3-2) and TRBJ2-1, with TRBD2 matching over 7 bases. Germline-derived CDR1 and CDR2 are LGHDT and YNNKEL (reference sequence). Unmatched junction bases numbered 7, after V lost 0 bases and J lost 5 bases. This CDR3 is built from 16 residues. This CDR3 is CASSQEILAAHNEQFF. In DNA, the CDR3 is TGTGCCAGCAGCCAAGAGATCCTAGCGGCCCACAATGAGCAGTTCTTC.

The chain links TRBV4-3 to TRBJ1-5; perhaps TRBD1 as D (6 bases). Germline-derived CDR1 and CDR2 are LGHNA and YSLEER. The CDR3 extends over 15 amino acids. Trimming removed 3 bases at V and 0 bases at J, with 9 bases between. The CDR3 region is CASSQDSNSNQPQHF. The DNA of the CDR3 is TGCGCCAGCAGCCAGGACAGTAATAGCAATCAGCCCCAGCATTTT.

Of note for this clone: Other nucleotide sequences from this sample produce the same CDR3. The chain carries TRBV5-1 and TRBJ1-5; D gene ambiguous. The CDR3 spans 13 residues. CDR1 and CDR2 from the germline V gene are SGHRS and YFSETQ. V lost 1 base, J lost 4 bases, and 6 bases lay in between. CDR3 in DNA: TGCGCCAGCAGCTTGACGGGGAATCAGCCCCAGCATTTT. Translating it yields CASSLTGNQPQHF.

The chain couples TRBV6-2 or TRBV6-3 to TRBJ2-7; 11 nucleotides match TRBD2. J gave up 2 bases and V 0 bases, and 3 bases lay outside the gene matches. The germline V gene has CDR1 MNHEY and CDR2 SVGEGT. The CDR3 is 16 residues long. CDR3 region: CASSYSLAGGPYEQYF. CDR3 DNA: TGTGCCAGCAGTTACTCTCTAGCGGGGGGCCCCTACGAGCAGTACTTC.

The V and J genes are TRBV6-5 and TRBJ1-6; D not certain. V was trimmed by 11 bases and J by 8 bases, leaving 16 bases between them. The CDR3 contains 13 residues. Germline V gene sequence: CDR1 MNHEY, CDR2 SVGAGI. The CDR3 nucleotides read TGTGCCTCTCAGAGAGGGTACGATTCACCCCTCCACTTT. Translating it yields CASQRGYDSPLHF.

V is TRBV7-9 and J is TRBJ2-1; 10 bases map to TRBD1. V shed 0 bases and J 12 bases; nucleotides not matched to a gene: 8. Germline loops: CDR1 SEHNR, CDR2 FQNEAQ (reference sequence). There are 15 residues in the CDR3. In DNA form, the CDR3 reads TGTGCCAGCAGCTTAGCGGGGACAGGGGCGTTAGGGCAGTTCTTC. Protein sequence: CASSLAGTGALGQFF.

This sequence joins TRBV7-9 and TRBJ1-5, with D possibly matching TRBD1 (5 bases). V dropped 1 base and J dropped 5 bases, with 12 bases sitting between them. This CDR3 contains 15 residues. Germline lookup yields CDR1 SEHNR and CDR2 FQNEAQ (reference sequence). The CDR3 loop is CASSLGTLWDQPQHF. DNA for the CDR3: TGTGCCAGCAGCTTAGGGACACTTTGGGATCAGCCCCAGCATTTT. The whole variable domain, remainder taken from reference TRBV7-9 and TRBJ1-5, is DTGVSQNPRHKITKRGQNVTFRCDPISEHNRLYWYRQTLGQGPEFLTYFQNEAQLEKSRLLSDRFSAERPKGSFSTLEIQRTEQGDSAMYLCASSLGTLWDQPQHFGDGTRLSIL.